The 24 T cell receptor beta chains in this list originate from one sample, sequenced in a study of shared clonotypes between healthy human individuals. The assay was immunoSEQ multiplex PCR, and TCRdb's table has in-frame clones only and misses some. The data hold a few million clones, with around nine tenths observed a single time. Sequences were obtained from naive CD4+ T cells sorted from blood. As for subset: CD45RA+ positively selected. The receptors stem from a man in his late teens or twenties in good health.

The chain has TRBV7-6 and TRBJ1-6, with D tentatively TRBD1 (5 bases). Germline loops: CDR1 SGHVS, CDR2 FNYEAQ. Trimming left V 3 bases short and J 5 bases short, with 8 bases between. The CDR3 is 14 residues long. The CDR3 region is CASSFRDDNSPLHF. The DNA for the CDR3 is TGTGCCAGCAGCTTCCGGGACGATAATTCACCCCTCCACTTT. Full variable domain (outside the CDR3, taken from reference TRBV7-6 and TRBJ1-6): GAGVSQSPRYKVTKRGQDVALRCDPISGHVSLYWYRQALGQGPEFLTYFNYEAQQDKSGLPNDRFSAERPEGSISTLTIQRTEQRDSAMYRCASSFRDDNSPLHFGNGTRLTVT.

About this clone itself: Other DNA sequences of this sample code for an identical CDR3. CDR3 residues: CASSLVQLNTEAFF. As DNA, the CDR3 is TGCGCCAGCAGCTTGGTACAGTTGAACACTGAAGCTTTCTTT. The genes are TRBV5-1 and TRBJ1-1; D not certain. Germline assignment: CDR1 SGHRS and CDR2 YFSETQ. This CDR3 region has 14 residues. Deletions cut 0 bases from V and 0 bases from J, with 6 bases between.

The rearrangement joins TRBV4-1 to TRBJ1-3, with 7 bases aligning to TRBD1. Germline V gene lookup returns CDR1 MGHRA and CDR2 YSYEKL. V dropped 3 bases and J dropped 0; count of bases not matched to a gene: 2. The CDR3 has 15 amino acids. Here the CDR3 reads CASSQTGYSGNTIYF. In nucleotides, the CDR3 is TGCGCCAGCAGCCAGACAGGGTACTCTGGAAACACCATATATTTT.

The J gene is TRBJ2-1, the V gene TRBV11-2; the D is unclear. Germline V gives CDR1 SGHAT, CDR2 FQNNGV. The CDR3 is made up of 13 amino acids. Deletions cut 5 bases from V and 8 bases from J, with 13 bases between. The CDR3 is CASSARTEDEQFF. In DNA form, the CDR3 reads TGTGCCAGCAGCGCCCGCACTGAGGATGAGCAGTTCTTC.

Turning to this clone: Its ends do not fully match the called genes, so a read error is possible. The rearrangement uses TRBV7-7 and TRBJ2-1, with 7 bases lining up with TRBD1. The CDR3 has 17 residues. CDR1 and CDR2 (germline): SSHAT, FNYEAQ (reference sequence). CDR3 residues: CASSLKDGTDIYNEQFF. In DNA form, the CDR3 reads TGTGCTAGCAGCTTAAAAGATGGGACAGACATCTACAATGAGCAGTTCTTC.

For this clone: This sample also contains other DNA sequences that code for the same CDR3. J is TRBJ2-1 and V is TRBV5-1, with 8 positions matching TRBD2. This CDR3 has 15 amino acids. The trim removed 3 bases at V and 0 bases at J, leaving 2 bases unmatched. The germline V gene encodes CDR1 SGHRS and CDR2 YFSETQ. CDR3 amino acids: CASSWGTSSYNEQFF. As DNA, the CDR3 is TGCGCCAGCAGCTGGGGGACTAGCTCCTACAATGAGCAGTTCTTC.

The chain employs TRBV4-1 and TRBJ1-4, with TRBD1 matching over 8 bases. From germline, CDR1 is MGHRA and CDR2 YSYEKL. J gave up 8 bases and V 2 bases, and 10 bases lay outside the gene matches. The CDR3 is 16 residues long. The chain's CDR3 is CASSQPSDREGEKLFF. CDR3 in DNA: TGCGCCAGCAGCCAACCCTCGGACAGGGAGGGGGAAAAACTGTTTTTT.

This clone was counted a single time. The chain recombines TRBV5-1 with TRBJ2-2; TRBD1 matches 7 bases. The trim removed 0 bases at V and 2 bases at J, leaving 4 bases unmatched. This CDR3 is 16 amino acids long. From germline, CDR1 is SGHRS and CDR2 YFSETQ. The CDR3 bases are TGCGCCAGCAGCTTGGAGACAGGGAAAAACACCGGGGAGCTGTTTTTT. Translated, it gives CASSLETGKNTGELFF.

This chain links TRBV10-3 with TRBJ1-5; 11 bases fit TRBD1. This CDR3 is built from 16 residues. Germline V CDR1 and CDR2: ENHRY, SYGVKD. Trimming at V came to 10 bases and at J to 3 bases, leaving 11 bases not matched to a gene. The DNA for the CDR3 is TGTGCCACCCACCCAGGACAGGGGGCCCTCAATCAGCCCCAGCATTTT. As protein: CATHPGQGALNQPQHF.

The chain joins TRBV10-3 to TRBJ2-3; 8 nucleotides align to TRBD2. The CDR3 runs to 16 residues. The junction had 9 bases not matched to a gene; V was cut back by 3 bases and J by 4 bases. CDR1 is ENHRY, CDR2 SYGVKD, per germline. The CDR3 region is CAISDSGGAGSDTQYF. The CDR3 nucleotides are TGTGCCATCAGTGATTCCGGGGGGGCCGGATCAGATACGCAGTATTTT.

Here the CDR3 reads CASSGPRTVGHEQYF. In nucleotides, the CDR3 is TGTGCCAGTAGTGGACCGAGGACAGTCGGGCACGAGCAGTACTTC. This chain uses TRBV19 with TRBJ2-7; D is possibly TRBD1 (6 bases). With 5 bases removed from V and 5 bases from J, the gap between germline ends came to 19 bases. The CDR3 is 15 amino acids. CDR1 and CDR2 from the germline V gene are LNHDA and SQIVND (reference sequence).

The chain is built from TRBV29-1 and TRBJ2-3; tentatively, D is TRBD1 (5 bases). V lost 4 bases and J lost 4, with 12 bases in between. Per the germline V gene, CDR1 is SQVTM and CDR2 is ANQGSEA. The CDR3 contains 13 residues. CDR3 sequence (DNA): TGCAGCGTTGGGTGGGGCAGAGCAGATACGCAGTATTTT. As protein: CSVGWGRADTQYF.

CDR3 in amino acids: CASSQIRDEQYF. The DNA for the CDR3 is TGCGCCAGCAGTCAAATTCGGGACGAGCAGTACTTC. The chain couples TRBV23-1 to TRBJ2-7; no definite D call. TRBV23-1 is treated as an ORF (open reading frame) with a function not yet certain. Trimming removed 2 bases from V and 5 bases from J, with 7 bases in between. The CDR3 runs to 12 residues.

With regard to this clone: Other DNA sequences in the same sample also yield this CDR3. This chain joins TRBV5-1 and TRBJ2-5; D gene ambiguous. Germline loops: CDR1 SGHRS, CDR2 YFSETQ. The germline V and J ends were trimmed by 1 base and 5 bases, with 3 bases remaining between them. CDR3 length: 11 amino acids. CDR3 protein: CASSLLETQYF. The CDR3 DNA follows: TGCGCCAGCAGCTTGTTGGAGACCCAGTACTTC.

This clone has a single count. The V and J genes are TRBV10-3 and TRBJ2-7; D unclear. This CDR3 is built from 13 residues. Deletions cut 3 bases from V and 2 bases from J, with 8 bases between. Germline values: CDR1 ENHRY, CDR2 SYGVKD. The CDR3 sequence is CAISDSLPYEQYF. The CDR3 DNA follows: TGTGCCATCAGTGACAGTTTACCCTACGAGCAGTACTTC.

V usage is TRBV5-1 and J usage is TRBJ2-1, with TRBD2 matching 9 bases. V dropped 7 bases and J dropped 1; count of bases not matched to a gene: 6. CDR1 and CDR2 (germline): SGHRS, YFSETQ. CDR3 size: 15 residues. The CDR3 DNA sequence: TGCGCCAGCTTGGCTAGCGGGATGTCCTACAATGAGCAGTTCTTC. Protein sequence: CASLASGMSYNEQFF.

V usage is TRBV7-2 and J usage is TRBJ2-7, with TRBD1 matching over 9 bases. Germline trimming cut 1 base from V and 5 bases from J; bases unmatched to any gene: 9. Germline-derived CDR1 and CDR2 are SGHTA and FQGNSA. The CDR3 totals 16 residues. This CDR3 is CASSLDYGTGSNEQYF. For the CDR3, the DNA is TGTGCCAGCAGCTTAGATTACGGGACAGGGTCGAACGAGCAGTACTTC.

The rearrangement uses TRBV1 and TRBJ2-7; the D call of TRBD2 is as the table states it, not checked on the DNA. TRBV1 is shown as a pseudogene. The CDR3 contains 17 residues. The CDR3: CTSSQDYKRGDPYEQYF. The CDR3 coding sequence is TGCACCAGCAGCCAAGATTATAAGCGGGGGGACCCATACGAGCAGTACTTC.

The chain uses TRBV28 and TRBJ2-5, with 9 bases aligning to TRBD1. The end of the DNA fits TRBJ2-7 better, so the J call may be wrong. This CDR3 is 16 amino acids long. CDR1 and CDR2 from the germline V gene are MDHEN and SYDVKM. CDR3 coding DNA: TGTGCCAGCAGTTCCCACGACAGGGGGGCTGCCTACGAGCAGTACTTC. This sequence encodes CASSSHDRGAAYEQYF.

The chain joins TRBV19 to TRBJ2-3; TRBD2 matches at 7 bases. The CDR3 contains 17 residues. Germline V CDR1 and CDR2: LNHDA, SQIVND (reference sequence). V was clipped by 3 bases and J by 0 bases; unmatched bases: 9. CDR3 sequence (DNA): TGTGCCAGTAGTATCATCTTCACTAGCGCAAGCACAGATACGCAGTATTTT. Protein: CASSIIFTSASTDTQYF.

As for this clone: This same CDR3 is encoded by further DNA sequences in the sample. The chain is built from TRBV5-1 and TRBJ2-1; the D gene is possibly TRBD2 (5 bases). The CDR3 covers 13 residues. The V gene's germline CDR1 is SGHRS and CDR2 YFSETQ. With 0 bases removed from V and 6 bases from J, the gap between germline ends came to 7 bases. In DNA form, the CDR3 reads TGCGCCAGCAGCTTGGTGGGGAGCAATGAGCAGTTCTTC. It translates to CASSLVGSNEQFF.

The chain combines TRBV9 with TRBJ2-1; 9 bases agree with TRBD2. Germline V gene lookup returns CDR1 SGDLS and CDR2 YYNGEE. This CDR3 comprises 15 residues. Losses at the gene ends were 0 bases for V and 5 bases for J; bases not matched to a gene: 3. The CDR3 protein is CASSVGTSADNEQFF. DNA of the CDR3: TGTGCCAGCAGCGTAGGGACTAGCGCTGACAATGAGCAGTTCTTC.

Details on this clone: The sample holds other DNA sequences that translate to the same CDR3. V usage is TRBV5-5 and J usage is TRBJ2-7, with D maybe TRBD2 (5 bases). The CDR3 extends over 13 amino acids. V was trimmed by 5 bases and J by 7 bases, leaving 16 bases between them. Germline V gene sequence: CDR1 SGHKS, CDR2 YYEKEE (reference sequence). As DNA, the CDR3 is TGTGCCAGCAGTCTAGGAGGCCCCCGGGAGCAGTACTTC. This codes for CASSLGGPREQYF.

Here the CDR3 reads CSVENRPLGSDTQYF. The CDR3 region has the DNA TGCAGCGTTGAAAACCGACCTCTAGGTTCAGATACGCAGTATTTT. This chain connects TRBV29-1 to TRBJ2-3; D remains unclear. The CDR3 loop spans 15 amino acids. Germline V gene sequence: CDR1 SQVTM, CDR2 ANQGSEA. Trimming stripped 2 bases from V and 4 bases from J, with 16 bases between.